This TCR beta chain was captured in a study of shared clonotypes between healthy human individuals. In the study overall: Three men and two women, aged 18 to 49, were donors. Study-wide results and caveats: A generally larger estimated richness was seen in naive subsets than in memory subsets.

Clones were sequenced by immunoSEQ multiplex PCR, and TCRdb holds only the in-frame ones, with some missing. The sample contains about 640,000 clones, approximately 79% of which appear only once. The CDR3 covers 16 residues. On this clone itself: The antigen is undetermined.

The sequenced sample consisted of memory CD4+ T cells sorted from blood. Subset meaning: CD45RA-negative fraction. The V gene is TRBV21-1, the J gene TRBJ1-4; TRBD1 is the table's D call and was not checked against the DNA. TRBV21-1 is marked as a pseudogene. This sequence was found in a woman aged 25 to 39 in good health. As DNA, the CDR3 is TGTGCCAGCACCCTGGACAAGAATACAACTAATGAAAAACTGTTTTTT. It codes for CASTLDKNTTNEKLFF.